The 10 T cell receptor beta chains given below trace back to one sample, sequenced in a study of cytomegalovirus exposure and HLA in healthy donors. Vbeta (60) and Jbeta (13) primers were used in the PCR. Libraries were prepared by immunoSEQ multiplex PCR; TCRdb keeps only in-frame clonotypes and omits some of them. This table holds over 75,000 clones. Sequenced sample: PBMCs. The receptors stem from a man aged 50 to 60 in good health and CMV-seronegative.

J is TRBJ2-7 and V is TRBV28; 12 bases agree with TRBD1. Per the germline V gene, CDR1 is MDHEN and CDR2 is SYDVKM. V was clipped by 8 bases and J by 2 bases; unmatched bases: 10. This CDR3 comprises 16 residues. The CDR3, as DNA: TGTGCCAGCCTCCAGGGGGGGACAGGGGGCACCTACGAGCAGTACTTC. This gives the protein CASLQGGTGGTYEQYF.

The chain employs TRBV28 and TRBJ2-1; D ambiguous. The CDR3 sequence is 14 residues long. Germline CDR1 MDHEN, CDR2 SYDVKM. Trimming removed 5 bases at V and 0 bases at J, with 8 bases between. CDR3 sequence (DNA): TGTGCCAGCAGTCCGAGAAGCTCCTACAATGAGCAGTTCTTC. Translated: CASSPRSSYNEQFF.

The gene calls are TRBV5-1 and TRBJ2-1; 8 bases fit TRBD2. The ends lost 2 bases at V and 1 base at J; junction bases unmatched: 2. CDR1 and CDR2 from the germline V gene are SGHRS and YFSETQ. This CDR3 is 15 amino acids long. The CDR3: CASSFSGVSYNEQFF. The CDR3 DNA reads TGCGCCAGCAGCTTTAGCGGGGTTTCCTACAATGAGCAGTTCTTC. Filled out from reference TRBV5-1 and TRBJ2-1, the complete variable domain reads KAGVTQTPRYLIKTRGQQVTLSCSPISGHRSVSWYQQTPGQGLQFLFEYFSETQRNKGNFPGRFSGRQFSNSRSEMNVSTLELGDSALYLCASSFSGVSYNEQFFGPGTRLTVL.

This chain joins TRBV28 and TRBJ1-1; 7 nucleotides agree with TRBD1. The germline CDR1 and CDR2 sequences are MDHEN and SYDVKM. This CDR3 region has 13 residues. Losses at the gene ends were 5 bases for V and 8 bases for J; bases not matched to a gene: 8. This chain's CDR3 is CASSPRRTGEAFF. The CDR3 DNA is TGTGCCAGCAGTCCTAGGAGGACAGGCGAAGCTTTCTTT.

The chain combines TRBV6-1 with TRBJ2-5, with 8 bases that match TRBD2. The CDR3 contains 13 residues. V shed 3 bases, J shed 9 bases, and the junction held 6 bases outside the gene matches. The germline V gene has CDR1 MNHNS and CDR2 SASEGT. The CDR3 nucleotides are TGTGCCAGCAGTGACATCCCGGGGGGGGCCCAGTACTTC. As protein: CASSDIPGGAQYF.

The chain has TRBV5-8 and TRBJ2-5, with D maybe TRBD1 (6 bases). Germline V gene sequence: CDR1 SGHTS, CDR2 YDEGEE. Trimming took 0 bases from V and 1 from J, leaving 16 bases between them. The CDR3 runs 17 residues. The CDR3 DNA is TGTGCCAGCAGCTTGGGACGTGGTGGGACAACCCAAGAGACCCAGTACTTC. Its translation is CASSLGRGGTTQETQYF.

The genes are TRBV6-6 and TRBJ1-2, with TRBD1 matching over 7 bases. Losses at the gene ends were 4 bases for V and 6 bases for J; bases not matched to a gene: 5. Germline V gene sequence: CDR1 MNHNY, CDR2 SVGAGI (reference sequence). This CDR3 has 13 amino acids. The CDR3 DNA reads as TGTGCCAGCAGTTCCGACAGGGTGGATGGCTACACCTTC. Amino acids: CASSSDRVDGYTF.

The chain recombines TRBV7-3 with TRBJ2-2, with 9 positions matching TRBD1. Germline-derived CDR1 and CDR2 are SGHTA and FQGTGA. The CDR3 is made up of 17 amino acids. V was clipped by 1 base and J by 6 bases; unmatched bases: 9. Written as DNA, the CDR3 is TGTGCCAGCAGCTTAAGGGCCGGGACAGGGTGGTCCGGGGAGCTGTTTTTT. Its protein is CASSLRAGTGWSGELFF.

The rearrangement links TRBV28 to TRBJ1-6; D is ambiguous. Germline CDR1 is MDHEN and CDR2 is SYDVKM. The CDR3 is 15 residues long. Trimming pared 2 bases from V and 8 bases from J, leaving 13 bases between. CDR3 bases: TGTGCCAGCAGTTTACCTATTCCCGGGGATTCACCCCTCCACTTT. This sequence encodes CASSLPIPGDSPLHF.

The DNA of the CDR3 is TGTGCCAGCACGGGACTGAGACTCTACGAGCAGTACTTC. Amino acid sequence: CASTGLRLYEQYF. The V and J genes are TRBV7-9 and TRBJ2-7; D is perhaps TRBD2 (6 bases). Germline values: CDR1 SEHNR, CDR2 FQNEAQ (reference sequence). There are 13 residues in the CDR3. V was clipped by 7 bases and J by 3 bases, with 13 bases between them.